The clone carrying this TCR beta chain was picked up a small number of times. Its matching antigen is unknown. Hyperthyroidism in the patients, aged 18 to 65, was newly diagnosed and under 2 months in duration. The PBMCs studied were ones that came from 10 ml fresh peripheral blood. This specimen belongs to a study of T cells in Graves' hyperthyroidism and ophthalmopathy. At the level of the study: It was at initial diagnosis, before any treatment, that peripheral blood was collected.

General study points: Researchers found most expanded thyroid clonotypes above 0.001 in blood as well.

This CDR3 has 13 amino acids. After removal of 4 bases from V and 6 bases from J, the junction contained 6 bases not matched to a gene. The V gene's germline CDR1 is SQVTM and CDR2 ANQGSEA. The source material, RNA transcripts, was used to amplify TCR beta CDR3 regions. During a first-round RT-PCR of the TCR CDR3, the HTBI primer set was used. TCRdb used MiXCR to reprocess the multiplex PCR reads, holding one entry per CDR3 protein. The profile shows hundreds of thousands of distinct CDR3 sequences, approximately 40% of them singletons. The sample taken for sequencing was blood. This clonotype was obtained from a woman in her thirties or forties with Graves' hyperthyroidism. The chain uses TRBV29-1 and TRBJ2-7; TRBD1 matches at 10 bases. CDR3 sequence (DNA): TGCAGCGTTGTAGGACAGGGGGGACGCGAGCAGTACTTC. Residues: CSVVGQGGREQYF.